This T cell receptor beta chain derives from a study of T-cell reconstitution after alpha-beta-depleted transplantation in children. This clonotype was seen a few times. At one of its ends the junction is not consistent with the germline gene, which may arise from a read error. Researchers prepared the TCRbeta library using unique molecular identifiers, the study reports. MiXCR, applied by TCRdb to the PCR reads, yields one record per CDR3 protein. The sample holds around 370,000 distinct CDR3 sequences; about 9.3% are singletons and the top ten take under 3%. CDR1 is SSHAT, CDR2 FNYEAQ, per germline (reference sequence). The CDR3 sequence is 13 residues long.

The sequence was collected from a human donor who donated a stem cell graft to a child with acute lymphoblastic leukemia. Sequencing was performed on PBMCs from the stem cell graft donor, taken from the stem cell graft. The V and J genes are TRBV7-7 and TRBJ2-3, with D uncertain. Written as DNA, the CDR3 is TGTGCTAGCAGCTTACAGAATTGGGATACGCAGTATTTT. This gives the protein CASSLQNWDTQYF.